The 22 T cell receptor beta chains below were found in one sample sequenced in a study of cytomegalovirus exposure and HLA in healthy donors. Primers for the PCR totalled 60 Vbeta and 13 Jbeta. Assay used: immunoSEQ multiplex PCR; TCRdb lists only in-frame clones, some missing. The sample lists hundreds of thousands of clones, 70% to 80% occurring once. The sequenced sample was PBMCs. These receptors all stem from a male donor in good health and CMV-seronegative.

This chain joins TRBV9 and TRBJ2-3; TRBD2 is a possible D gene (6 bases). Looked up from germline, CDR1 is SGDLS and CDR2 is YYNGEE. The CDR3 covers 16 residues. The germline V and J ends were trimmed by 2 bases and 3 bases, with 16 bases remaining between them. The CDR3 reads CASSVPLGGATDTQYF. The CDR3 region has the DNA TGTGCCAGCAGCGTCCCCCTCGGGGGAGCGACAGATACGCAGTATTTT.

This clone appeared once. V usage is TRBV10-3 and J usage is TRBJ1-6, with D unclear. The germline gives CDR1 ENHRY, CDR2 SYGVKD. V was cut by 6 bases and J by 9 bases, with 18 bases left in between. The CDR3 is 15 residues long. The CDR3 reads CAISTAPETGSPLHF. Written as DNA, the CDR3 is TGTGCCATCAGCACCGCTCCCGAGACGGGTTCACCCCTCCACTTT.

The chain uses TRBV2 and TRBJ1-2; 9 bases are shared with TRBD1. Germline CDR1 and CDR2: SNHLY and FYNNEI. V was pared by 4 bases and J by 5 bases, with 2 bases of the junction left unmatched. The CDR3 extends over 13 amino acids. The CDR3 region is CASSGDREYGYTF. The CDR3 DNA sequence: TGTGCCAGCAGTGGGGACAGGGAGTATGGCTACACCTTC.

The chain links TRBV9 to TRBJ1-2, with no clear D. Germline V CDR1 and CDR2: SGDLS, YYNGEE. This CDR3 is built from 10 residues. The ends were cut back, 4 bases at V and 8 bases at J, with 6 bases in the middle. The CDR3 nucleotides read TGTGCCAGCAGCCCAGGCGGCTACACCTTC. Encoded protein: CASSPGGYTF.

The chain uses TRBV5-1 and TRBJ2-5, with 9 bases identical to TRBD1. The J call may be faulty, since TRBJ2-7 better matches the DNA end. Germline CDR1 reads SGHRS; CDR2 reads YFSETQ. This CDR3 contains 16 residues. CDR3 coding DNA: TGCGCCAGCAGCGGCGGAGGGACAGGGAATGCCTACGAGCAGTACTTC. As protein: CASSGGGTGNAYEQYF.

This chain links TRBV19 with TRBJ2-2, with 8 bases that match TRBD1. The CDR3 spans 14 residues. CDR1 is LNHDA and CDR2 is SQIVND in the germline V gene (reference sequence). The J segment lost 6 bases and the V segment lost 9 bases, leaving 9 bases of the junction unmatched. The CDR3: CASRRGQGAGELFF. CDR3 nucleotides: TGTGCCAGCCGCCGTGGACAGGGTGCCGGGGAGCTGTTTTTT.

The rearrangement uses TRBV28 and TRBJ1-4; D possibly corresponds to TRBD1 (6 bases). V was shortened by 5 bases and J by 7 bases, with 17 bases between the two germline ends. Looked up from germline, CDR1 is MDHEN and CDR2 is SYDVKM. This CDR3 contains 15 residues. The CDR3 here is CASSAPGQGREKLFF. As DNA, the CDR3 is TGTGCCAGCAGTGCGCCGGGACAAGGGCGTGAAAAACTGTTTTTT.

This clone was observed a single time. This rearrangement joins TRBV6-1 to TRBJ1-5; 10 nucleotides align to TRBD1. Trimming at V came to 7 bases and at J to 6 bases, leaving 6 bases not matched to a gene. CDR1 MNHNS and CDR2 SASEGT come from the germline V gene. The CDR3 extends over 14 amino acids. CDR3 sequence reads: CASIRQGASQPQHF. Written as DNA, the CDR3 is TGTGCCAGCATTCGACAGGGGGCGAGTCAGCCCCAGCATTTT.

As DNA, the CDR3 is TGTGCCAGCAGTATAGCGGGAGGGCAGGATACGCAGTATTTT. As protein: CASSIAGGQDTQYF. The V call is TRBV6-6, the J call TRBJ2-3, with 11 bases aligning to TRBD2. From germline, CDR1 is MNHNY and CDR2 SVGAGI (reference sequence). With V trimmed by 5 bases and J by 6 bases, 4 bases remained unmatched. The CDR3 runs 14 residues.

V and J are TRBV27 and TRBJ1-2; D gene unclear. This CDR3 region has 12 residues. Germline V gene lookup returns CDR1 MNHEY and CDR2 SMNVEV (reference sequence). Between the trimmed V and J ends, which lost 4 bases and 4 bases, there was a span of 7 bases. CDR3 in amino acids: CASSSFPYGYTF. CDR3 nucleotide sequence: TGTGCCAGCAGTTCCTTCCCCTATGGCTACACCTTC.

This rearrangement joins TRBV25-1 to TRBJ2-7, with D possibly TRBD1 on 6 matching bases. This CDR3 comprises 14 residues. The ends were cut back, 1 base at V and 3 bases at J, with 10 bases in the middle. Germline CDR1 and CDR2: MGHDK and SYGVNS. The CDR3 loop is CASSELAGDYEQYF. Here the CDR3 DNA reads TGTGCCAGCAGTGAATTGGCAGGGGACTACGAGCAGTACTTC.

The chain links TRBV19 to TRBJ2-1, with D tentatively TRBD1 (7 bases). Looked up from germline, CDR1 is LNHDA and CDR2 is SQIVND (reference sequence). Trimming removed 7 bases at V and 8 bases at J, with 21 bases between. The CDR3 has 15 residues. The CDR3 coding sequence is TGTGCCAGTATGGCATCGGCAGGGGGGTGGGATGAGCAGTTCTTC. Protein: CASMASAGGWDEQFF. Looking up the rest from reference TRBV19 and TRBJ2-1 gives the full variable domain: DGGITQSPKYLFRKEGQNVTLSCEQNLNHDAMYWYRQDPGQGLRLIYYSQIVNDFQKGDIAEGYSVSREKKESFPLTVTSAQKNPTAFYLCASMASAGGWDEQFFGPGTRLTVL.

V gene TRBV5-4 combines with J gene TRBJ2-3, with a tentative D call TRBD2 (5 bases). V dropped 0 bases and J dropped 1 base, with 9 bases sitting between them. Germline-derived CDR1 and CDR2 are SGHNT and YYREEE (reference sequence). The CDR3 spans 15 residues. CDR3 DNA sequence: TGTGCCAGCAGCTTGGCTGCCGGGGGCACAGATACGCAGTATTTT. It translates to CASSLAAGGTDTQYF.

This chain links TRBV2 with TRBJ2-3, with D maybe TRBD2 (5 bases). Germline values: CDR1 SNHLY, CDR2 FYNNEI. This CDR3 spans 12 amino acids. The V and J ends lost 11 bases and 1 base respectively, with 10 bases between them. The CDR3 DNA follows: TGTGCCGGGAGCGAGGGCACAGATACGCAGTATTTT. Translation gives CAGSEGTDTQYF.

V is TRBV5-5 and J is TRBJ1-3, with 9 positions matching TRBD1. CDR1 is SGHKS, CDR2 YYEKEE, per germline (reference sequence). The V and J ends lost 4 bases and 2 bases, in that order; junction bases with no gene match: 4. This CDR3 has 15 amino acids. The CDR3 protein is CASSVDRGTGNTIYF. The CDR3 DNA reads TGTGCCAGCAGCGTGGACAGGGGCACTGGAAACACCATATATTTT.

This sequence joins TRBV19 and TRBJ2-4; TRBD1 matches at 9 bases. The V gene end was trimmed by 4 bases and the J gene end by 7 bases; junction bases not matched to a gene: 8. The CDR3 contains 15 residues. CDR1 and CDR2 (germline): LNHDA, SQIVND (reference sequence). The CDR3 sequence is CASSSGQGRLNIQYF. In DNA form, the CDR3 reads TGTGCCAGTAGTAGCGGACAGGGGCGTTTGAACATTCAGTACTTC.

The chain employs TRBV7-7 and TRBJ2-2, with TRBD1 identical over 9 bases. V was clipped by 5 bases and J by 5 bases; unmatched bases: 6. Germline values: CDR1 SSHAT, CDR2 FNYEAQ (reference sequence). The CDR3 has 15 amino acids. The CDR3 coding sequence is TGTGCCAGCAGCCTAGATGGGACAGGGACCGGGGAGCTGTTTTTT. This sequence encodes CASSLDGTGTGELFF.

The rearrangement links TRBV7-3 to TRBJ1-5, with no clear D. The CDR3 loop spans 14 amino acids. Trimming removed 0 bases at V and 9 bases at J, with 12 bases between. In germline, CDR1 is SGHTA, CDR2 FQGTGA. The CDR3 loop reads CASSLTAGKSPQHF. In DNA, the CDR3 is TGTGCCAGCAGCTTAACGGCGGGAAAGTCGCCCCAGCATTTT.

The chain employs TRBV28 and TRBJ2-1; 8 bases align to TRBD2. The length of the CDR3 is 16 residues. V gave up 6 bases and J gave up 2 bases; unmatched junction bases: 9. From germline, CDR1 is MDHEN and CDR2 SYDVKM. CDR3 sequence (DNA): TGTGCCAGCAGACTAATAGCGGGACCACCCTACAATGAGCAGTTCTTC. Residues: CASRLIAGPPYNEQFF.

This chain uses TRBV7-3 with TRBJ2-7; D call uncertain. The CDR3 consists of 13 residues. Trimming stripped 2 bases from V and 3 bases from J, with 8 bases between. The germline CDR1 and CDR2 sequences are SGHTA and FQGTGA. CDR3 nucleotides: TGTGCCAGCAGCTTAGGCCCAAACTACGAGCAGTACTTC. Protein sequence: CASSLGPNYEQYF. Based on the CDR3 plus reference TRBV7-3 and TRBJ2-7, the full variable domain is GAGVSQTPSNKVTEKGKYVELRCDPISGHTALYWYRQSLGQGPEFLIYFQGTGAADDSGLPNDRFFAVRPEGSVSTLKIQRTERGDSAVYLCASSLGPNYEQYFGPGTRLTVT.

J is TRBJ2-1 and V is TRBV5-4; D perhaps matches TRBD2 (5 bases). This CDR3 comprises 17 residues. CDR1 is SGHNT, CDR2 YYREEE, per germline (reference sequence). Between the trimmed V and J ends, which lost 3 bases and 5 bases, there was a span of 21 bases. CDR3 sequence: CASSSAPRGSANNEQFF. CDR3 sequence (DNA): TGTGCCAGCAGCTCCGCCCCCCGGGGTTCAGCTAACAATGAGCAGTTCTTC.

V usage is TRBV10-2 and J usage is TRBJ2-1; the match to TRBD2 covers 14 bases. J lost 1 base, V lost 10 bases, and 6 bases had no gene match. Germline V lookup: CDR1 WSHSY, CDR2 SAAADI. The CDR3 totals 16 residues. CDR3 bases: TGCGCCACAAGACTAGCGGGAGGGTCATCCTACAATGAGCAGTTCTTC. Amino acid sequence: CATRLAGGSSYNEQFF.